The TCR beta chain described here comes from a study of beta chain features in type 1 diabetes. The V segment lost 7 bases and the J segment 4 bases; nucleotides outside the gene matches: 4. Per germline, CDR1 ENHRY and CDR2 SYGVKD. The length of the CDR3 is 13 residues. This clone was counted between two and nine times. The authors reverse transcribed all of the isolated RNA, so sequencing captured expressed TCRB transcripts. The method was immunoSEQ multiplex PCR; TCRdb's version includes in-frame clones alone and lacks a portion of them. This table holds hundreds of thousands of clones, around 30% found once. The purity of all sorted populations exceeded 95%.

This receptor was identified in a man in his late teens or twenties in good health. The specimen sequenced was naive CD4+ T cells from blood. This chain joins TRBV10-3 and TRBJ2-1, with 7 bases aligning to TRBD2. Here the CDR3 DNA reads TGTGCCATCAAGGCTAGCGGATACAATGAGCAGTTCTTC. This gives the protein CAIKASGYNEQFF.